This entry concerns a single TCR beta chain. The V gene end was trimmed by 4 bases and the J gene end by 6 bases; junction bases not matched to a gene: 1. This CDR3 comprises 13 residues. The germline CDR1 and CDR2 sequences are SGHDT and YYEEEE. In the authors' workflow: How many nucleated cells were present was estimated from reference gene primer amplification. TCRdb keeps only in-frame clones here, not all; method: immunoSEQ multiplex PCR. That table gives V, J and clone size, and the DNA gave D and trimming. Among tens of thousands of clones listed, 90% were seen once. The data derive from a study of blood T cell repertoires in COVID-19. Study-wide context: Donors in the United States, Italy and Spain gave samples during acute or convalescent COVID-19.

The specimen was peripheral blood. This clonotype was obtained from a woman at least 80 years old with acute or convalescent COVID-19. The rearrangement joins TRBV5-6 to TRBJ2-2; 9 positions agree with TRBD1. CDR3 amino acids: CASSHRGPGELFF. CDR3 coding DNA: TGTGCCAGCAGCCACAGGGGGCCCGGGGAGCTGTTTTTT.